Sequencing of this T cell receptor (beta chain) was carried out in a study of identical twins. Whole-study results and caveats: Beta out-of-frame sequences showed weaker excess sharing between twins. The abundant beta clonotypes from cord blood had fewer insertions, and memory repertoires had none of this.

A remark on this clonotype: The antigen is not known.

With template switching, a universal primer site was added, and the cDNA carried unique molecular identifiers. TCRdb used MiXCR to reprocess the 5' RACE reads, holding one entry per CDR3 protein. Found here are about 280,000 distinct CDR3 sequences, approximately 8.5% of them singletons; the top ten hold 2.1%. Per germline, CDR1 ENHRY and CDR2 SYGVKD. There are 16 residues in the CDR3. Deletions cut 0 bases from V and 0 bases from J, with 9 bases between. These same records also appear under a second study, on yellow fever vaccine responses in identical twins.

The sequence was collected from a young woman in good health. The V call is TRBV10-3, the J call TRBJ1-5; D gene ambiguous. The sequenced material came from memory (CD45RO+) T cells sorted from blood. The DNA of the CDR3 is TGTGCCATCAGTGAGTCCTTTAGTAATAGCAATCAGCCCCAGCATTTT. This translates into CAISESFSNSNQPQHF.